These T cell receptor beta chains were read from a single sample in a study of sequential checkpoint blockade in melanoma. Generated by immunoSEQ multiplex PCR, the TCRdb table keeps only in-frame clones and is missing some. This sample has about 17,000 clones; around 70% occur once, and the top ten carry about 20%. This specimen consisted of CD8+ T cells sorted from blood (inferred from file names), obtained from a patient given nivolumab and ipilimumab in sequence. The receptors derive from a human donor with melanoma. The CDR3 runs from the conserved cysteine through the conserved F or W. The D gene is left open where the match is weak. Clone size is shown for a subset of rows, as once, few, many or a class of expanded clone.

abundance: .
v_gene: TRBV7-6
j_gene: TRBJ2-7
d_gene: TRBD1
CDR3aa: CASSLGTGAYEQYF
CDR3nt: TGTGCCAGCAGCTTAGGGACAGGAGCCTACGAGCAGTACTTC

abundance: once
v_gene: TRBV28
j_gene: TRBJ2-7
d_gene: .
CDR3aa: CASSRGYEQYF
CDR3nt: TGTGCCAGCAGTCGGGGTTACGAGCAGTACTTC

abundance: once
v_gene: TRBV6-4
j_gene: TRBJ2-3
d_gene: TRBD2
CDR3aa: CASSAGTSGGTDTQYF
CDR3nt: TGTGCCAGCAGTGCCGGGACTAGCGGGGGCACAGATACGCAGTATTTT

abundance: .
v_gene: TRBV6-5
j_gene: TRBJ1-1
d_gene: TRBD1
CDR3aa: CASNGQGRTEAFF
CDR3nt: TGTGCCAGCAACGGACAGGGCAGGACTGAAGCTTTCTTT

abundance: few
v_gene: TRBV6-6
j_gene: TRBJ1-2
d_gene: .
CDR3aa: CASSYSSEGSGYTF
CDR3nt: TGTGCCAGCAGTTACTCGAGCGAGGGTAGTGGCTACACCTTC

abundance: .
v_gene: TRBV27
j_gene: TRBJ2-7
d_gene: .
CDR3aa: CASSLSLDVPSYEQYF
CDR3nt: TGTGCCAGCAGTTTATCTCTAGATGTCCCTTCCTACGAGCAGTACTTC

abundance: few
v_gene: TRBV5-4
j_gene: TRBJ2-7
d_gene: TRBD2
CDR3aa: CASRGTSQEQYF
CDR3nt: TGTGCCAGCAGGGGGACTAGTCAGGAGCAGTACTTC

abundance: .
v_gene: TRBV6-1
j_gene: TRBJ1-1
d_gene: .
CDR3aa: CASSETQLQNTEAFF
CDR3nt: TGTGCCAGCAGTGAAACACAGCTTCAGAACACTGAAGCTTTCTTT

abundance: .
v_gene: TRBV27
j_gene: TRBJ1-6
d_gene: .
CDR3aa: CASSRFGSPLHF
CDR3nt: TGTGCCAGCAGCCGGTTTGGTTCACCCCTCCACTTT

abundance: .
v_gene: TRBV6-5
j_gene: TRBJ2-7
d_gene: TRBD2
CDR3aa: CASSLMAGGSYEQYF
CDR3nt: TGTGCCAGCAGTCTCATGGCGGGAGGTTCCTACGAGCAGTACTTC

abundance: .
v_gene: TRBV5-5
j_gene: TRBJ1-2
d_gene: .
CDR3aa: CASSLGPVASPYGYTF
CDR3nt: TGTGCCAGTTCTCTTGGGCCCGTCGCATCACCATATGGCTACACCTTC

abundance: .
v_gene: TRBV10-3
j_gene: TRBJ1-1
d_gene: .
CDR3aa: CATSQGLGTEAFF
CDR3nt: TGTGCCACGTCCCAGGGGCTGGGCACTGAAGCTTTCTTT

abundance: .
v_gene: TRBV6-5
j_gene: TRBJ2-7
d_gene: .
CDR3aa: CASSYSYWGAYEQYF
CDR3nt: TGTGCCAGCAGTTACTCCTATTGGGGGGCCTACGAGCAGTACTTC

abundance: once
v_gene: TRBV9
j_gene: TRBJ1-1
d_gene: .
CDR3aa: CASSVVTALMNTEAFF
CDR3nt: TGTGCCAGCAGCGTAGTGACAGCTTTAATGAACACTGAAGCTTTCTTT

abundance: .
v_gene: TRBV13
j_gene: TRBJ2-3
d_gene: TRBD2
CDR3aa: CASSTAGGGKRQYF
CDR3nt: TGTGCCAGCAGCACAGCGGGAGGGGGAAAGAGGCAGTATTTT

abundance: many
v_gene: TRBV11-1
j_gene: TRBJ2-7
d_gene: .
CDR3aa: CASSLSGDHVTYEQYF
CDR3nt: TGTGCCAGCAGCTTATCGGGGGACCACGTCACTTACGAGCAGTACTTC

abundance: .
v_gene: TRBV18
j_gene: TRBJ1-5
d_gene: TRBD1
CDR3aa: CASSPLPPGQDHYSNQPQHF
CDR3nt: TGTGCCAGCTCACCACTCCCTCCGGGACAGGATCATTATAGCAATCAGCCCCAGCATTTT

abundance: few
v_gene: TRBV7-9
j_gene: TRBJ1-5
d_gene: .
CDR3aa: CASSFGESNQPQHF
CDR3nt: TGTGCCAGCAGCTTCGGGGAGAGCAATCAGCCCCAGCATTTT

abundance: once
v_gene: TRBV7-2
j_gene: TRBJ1-5
d_gene: .
CDR3aa: CASSLEQGTTGNQPQHF
CDR3nt: TGTGCCAGCAGCTTAGAGCAGGGGACAACGGGCAATCAGCCCCAGCATTTT

abundance: .
v_gene: TRBV19
j_gene: TRBJ1-2
d_gene: TRBD1
CDR3aa: CASSTRGQAPNYGYTF
CDR3nt: TGTGCCAGTAGTACCCGGGGACAGGCTCCCAACTATGGCTACACCTTC

abundance: .
v_gene: TRBV5-1
j_gene: TRBJ1-4
d_gene: .
CDR3aa: CASSFRGIATNEKLFF
CDR3nt: TGCGCCAGCAGCTTTAGAGGGATTGCAACTAATGAAAAACTGTTTTTT